Below are 18 T cell receptor beta chains sequenced from a single sample in a study of T cells in Graves' hyperthyroidism and ophthalmopathy. RNA transcripts provided the source from which TCR beta CDR3 regions were amplified. Initially, a first-round RT-PCR of the TCR CDR3 employed the HTBI primer set. TCRdb re-derived calls from the multiplex PCR reads in MiXCR, one entry per CDR3 protein. The top ten hold 30% to 40% of the sample, which has roughly 710,000 distinct CDR3 sequences, 35% seen once. Sample: blood. These receptors were taken from a woman aged 40 to 50 with Graves' hyperthyroidism.

Points on this clonotype: A read error may produce the germline difference seen at one junction end. The chain combines TRBV28 with TRBJ2-7; D perhaps matches TRBD1 (5 bases). The CDR3 has 13 residues. In germline, CDR1 is MDHEN, CDR2 SYDVKM. Here the CDR3 DNA reads TGTGCCAGCAGTTTAGGGGCGGCCTACGAGCGGTACTTC. It is translated as CASSLGAAYERYF.

In regard to this clonotype: A clone one base away is much larger, so this may be a read error. This sequence joins TRBV5-5 and TRBJ1-1; D not resolved. The V gene lost 1 base and the J gene lost 10 bases, with 5 bases spanning the gap. There are 10 residues in the CDR3. Germline CDR1 reads SGHKS; CDR2 reads YYEKEE (reference sequence). CDR3 amino acids: CASSLCRAFF. Here the CDR3 DNA reads TGTGCCAGCAGCTTGTGTCGAGCTTTCTTT.

This clonotype was observed a handful of times. CDR3 residues: CASRGETGRGYNEKLFF. CDR3 DNA sequence: TGTGCCAGCAGAGGAGAGACGGGGAGGGGCTATAATGAAAAACTGTTTTTT. The rearrangement links TRBV11-2 to TRBJ1-4; perhaps TRBD1 as D (5 bases). Germline lookup yields CDR1 SGHAT and CDR2 FQNNGV. The CDR3 has 17 amino acids. V gave up 6 bases and J gave up 4 bases, with 21 bases separating them.

The rearrangement uses TRBV2 and TRBJ1-5, with D uncertain. The CDR3 sequence is 18 residues long. V shed 5 bases and J shed 1 base, with 21 bases lying between them. Germline lookup yields CDR1 SNHLY and CDR2 FYNNEI. CDR3 amino acids: CASSYHQRGIRSNQPQHF. The CDR3 region has the DNA TGTGCCAGCAGTTACCACCAACGGGGAATTAGGAGCAATCAGCCCCAGCATTTT.

In this sample, this clonotype turned up a few times. CDR3 protein: CSARGGVGGAKETQYF. Written as DNA, the CDR3 is TGCAGTGCTAGAGGCGGCGTAGGGGGGGCGAAAGAGACCCAGTACTTC. The rearrangement links TRBV20-1 to TRBJ2-5, with a tentative D call TRBD2 (7 bases). CDR1 and CDR2 from the germline V gene are DFQATT and SNEGSKA (reference sequence). The CDR3 covers 16 residues. V was cut by 1 base and J by 3 bases, with 18 bases left in between.

In this sample, this clonotype turned up many times. The chain employs TRBV14 and TRBJ1-1, with D possibly TRBD1 on 6 matching bases. CDR1 is SGHDN, CDR2 FVKESK, per germline. V lost 7 bases, J lost 1 base, and 10 bases lay in between. This CDR3 is built from 13 residues. The CDR3 sequence: CASNRVKNTEAFF. In nucleotides, the CDR3 is TGTGCCAGCAACAGGGTTAAGAACACTGAAGCTTTCTTT.

V gene TRBV2 combines with J gene TRBJ2-3; 14 nucleotides agree with TRBD2. Germline V gene data show CDR1 as SNHLY and CDR2 as FYNNEI. Trimming at V came to 4 bases and at J to 1 base, leaving 1 base not matched to a gene. The CDR3 spans 16 residues. The CDR3 bases are TGTGCCAGCAGTGGGGGACTAGCGGGGGGCACAGATACGCAGTATTTT. Amino acids: CASSGGLAGGTDTQYF.

In this sample, this clonotype turned up a few times. The rearrangement uses TRBV6-5 and TRBJ2-5; a weak D match, TRBD2 (7 bases). Germline CDR1 is MNHEY and CDR2 is SVGAGI. V shed 2 bases and J shed 10 bases, with 20 bases lying between them. CDR3 size: 15 residues. The CDR3 here is CASSYQRTVGGVQYF. The CDR3 DNA sequence: TGTGCCAGCAGTTACCAACGGACTGTAGGGGGGGTCCAGTACTTC.

As regards this clonotype: This could be a read error, since a much larger clone is one nucleotide away. The chain couples TRBV20-1 to TRBJ1-4; maybe TRBD1 (5 bases). Trimming removed 6 bases at V and 0 bases at J, with 14 bases between. This CDR3 has 15 amino acids. CDR1 DFQATT and CDR2 SNEGSKA come from the germline V gene (reference sequence). The CDR3 here is CSASPGGTTNEKLFF. The CDR3 nucleotides read TGCAGTGCCAGTCCCGGGGGGACAACTAATGAAAAACTGTTTTTT.

This clonotype appeared many times. The chain joins TRBV7-8 to TRBJ1-1; D possibly corresponds to TRBD1 (6 bases). The V gene's germline CDR1 is SGHVS and CDR2 FQNEAQ. V lost 0 bases, J lost 9 bases, and 14 bases lay in between. The CDR3 consists of 14 residues. The CDR3 is CASSLALTGQKAFF. DNA of the CDR3: TGTGCCAGCAGCTTAGCTTTAACGGGACAAAAAGCTTTCTTT.

The chain links TRBV27 to TRBJ1-5; unclear D gene. Trimming took off 4 bases at V and 2 bases at J, with 9 bases between the two ends. CDR3 size: 14 residues. Germline assignment: CDR1 MNHEY and CDR2 SMNVEV (reference sequence). CDR3 coding DNA: TGTGCCAGCAGTTATACGGCGGGCAATCAGCCCCAGCATTTT. It specifies CASSYTAGNQPQHF.

This clonotype turned up a few times. A junction boundary mismatches the germline segment, possibly from a read error. The CDR3 loop reads CASSGTGLNQPQHF. CDR3 in DNA: TGTGCCAGCAGTGGGACGGGACTTAATCAGCCCCAGCATTTT. The genes are TRBV10-3 and TRBJ1-5; D might be TRBD1 (5 bases). This CDR3 is 14 amino acids long. CDR1 ENHRY and CDR2 SYGVKD come from the germline V gene.

This clonotype appeared a few times. J is TRBJ1-2 and V is TRBV19; 7 bases fit TRBD1. With V trimmed by 2 bases and J by 5 bases, 5 bases remained unmatched. CDR1 is LNHDA and CDR2 is SQIVND in the germline V gene (reference sequence). The CDR3 covers 14 residues. The CDR3 coding sequence is TGTGCCAGTAGTATACAAGAGACAGGGTATGGCTACACCTTC. Translation gives CASSIQETGYGYTF.

Concerning this clonotype itself: A much larger clone differs from this one at a single base, so this may be a read error. V and J are TRBV6-1 and TRBJ1-1; TRBD1 aligns across 8 bases. The junction had 1 base not matched to a gene; V was cut back by 7 bases and J by 6 bases. The length of the CDR3 is 11 residues. From germline, CDR1 is MNHNS and CDR2 SASEGT. CDR3 sequence: CASKQGAEAFF. CDR3 coding DNA: TGTGCCAGCAAACAGGGGGCTGAAGCTTTCTTT.

The sample holds a few counts of this clonotype. One end of the junction fails to match germline, which may point to a read error. The chain couples TRBV7-9 to TRBJ1-1; D remains ambiguous. The CDR3 runs to 14 residues. CDR1 SEHNR and CDR2 FQNEAQ come from the germline V gene (reference sequence). In DNA form, the CDR3 reads TGTGCCAGCAGCCCCTCCGGACCGAACACTAAAGCTTTCTTT. It yields the protein CASSPSGPNTKAFF. Based on the CDR3 plus reference TRBV7-9 and TRBJ1-1, the full variable domain is DTGVSQNPRHKITKRGQNVTFRCDPISEHNRLYWYRQTLGQGPEFLTYFQNEAQLEKSRLLSDRFSAERPKGSFSTLEIQRTEQGDSAMYLCASSPSGPNTKAFFGQGTRLTVV.

This clonotype was seen at least ten times. J is TRBJ1-1 and V is TRBV6-2 or TRBV6-3, with no clear D. Trimming cost V 2 bases and J 1 base, with 5 bases left between them. The germline CDR1 and CDR2 sequences are MNHEY and SVGEGT. The CDR3 totals 13 residues. This CDR3 is CASSYVSNTEAFF. The CDR3 bases are TGTGCCAGCAGTTACGTATCGAACACTGAAGCTTTCTTT.

This clonotype appeared many times. J is TRBJ2-6 and V is TRBV20-1; D is tentatively TRBD1 or TRBD2 (5 bases each). The V gene lost 3 bases and the J gene lost 3 bases, with 15 bases spanning the gap. The CDR3 totals 16 residues. Germline CDR1 is DFQATT and CDR2 is SNEGSKA (reference sequence). CDR3 nucleotides: TGCAGTGCTAGCGGGCAGGGAGTGCTTGGGGCCAACGTCCTGACTTTC. Translating gives CSASGQGVLGANVLTF.

V usage is TRBV3-1 and J usage is TRBJ1-6; a weak D match, TRBD1 (5 bases). Trimming removed 0 bases from V and 4 bases from J, with 10 bases in between. The germline CDR1 and CDR2 sequences are LGHDT and YNNKEL (reference sequence). The CDR3 covers 16 residues. CDR3 bases: TGTGCCAGCAGCCAAGAACCGGGGGTTTATAATTCACCCCTCCACTTT. It yields the protein CASSQEPGVYNSPLHF.